This T cell receptor beta chain was retrieved from a study of graft-versus-host responses after intestinal transplantation. Overall study: Induction with anti-thymocyte globulin, then tacrolimus and steroids for roughly three years, was given to all recipients.

This CDR3 has 14 amino acids. Germline CDR1 reads SNHLY; CDR2 reads FYNNEI. V lost 6 bases to trimming and J lost 4 bases, with 12 bases between them. Study-level points and caveats: Clonal ratios of graft-versus-host to host-versus-graft in allografts were high for patients exhibiting graft-donor T cell macrochimerism.

Notes on this clone: Its antigen is undetermined.

Profiling relied on immunoSEQ multiplex PCR, and the TCRdb table lists in-frame clones only, not all of them. The profile shows 95,000 to 130,000 clones, 90% of them singletons. This clonotype originated in a human donor who received an intestinal transplant. The sample consisted of unstimulated CD4+ T cells sorted from spleen or lymph node cells, taken before intestinal transplant. The gene calls are TRBV2 and TRBJ1-4, with TRBD1 as a possible D gene (6 bases). The CDR3 sequence: CASRRGGFNEKLFF. The CDR3 DNA sequence: TGTGCCAGCAGACGAGGGGGATTTAATGAAAAACTGTTTTTT.